These 30 T cell receptor beta chains were all obtained from the same sample, sequenced in a study of OX40 agonist ivuxolimab in advanced cancers. Libraries were constructed by the immunoSEQ multiplex PCR assay. The table was pulled from immuneACCESS by TCRdb, which kept in-frame rearrangements only. Such tables lose some clones; where checked, under half of the loss comes from unresolved V genes, and the rest has no known cause. Recorded for this sample are about 7,000 clones; roughly 76% of them occurred a single time. The ten largest clones take up around 67% of the sample. This sample comprised CD4+ or CD8+ T cells sorted from blood, obtained in a trial of the OX40 agonist ivuxolimab. Receptors were obtained from an adult with an advanced solid tumor such as melanoma, head and neck, liver or kidney cancer.

J is TRBJ1-1 and V is TRBV5-6, with D tentatively TRBD1 (6 bases). Trimming cost V 9 bases and J 4 bases, with 13 bases left between them. Germline V CDR1 and CDR2: SGHDT, YYEEEE. This CDR3 has 12 residues. CDR3 coding DNA: TGTGCCACCGCACAGGGAGGCACTGAAGCTTTCTTT. Encoded protein: CATAQGGTEAFF.

The gene calls are TRBV7-3 and TRBJ2-1; 15 positions match TRBD2. Germline trimming cut 4 bases from V and 5 bases from J; bases unmatched to any gene: 0. CDR1 is SGHTA and CDR2 is FQGTGA in the germline V gene. The CDR3 is 15 amino acids. CDR3 DNA sequence: TGTGCCAGCAGCTGGACTAGCGGGGGGGACAATGAGCAGTTCTTC. It translates to CASSWTSGGDNEQFF.

The rearrangement joins TRBV7-3 to TRBJ2-7; D possibly corresponds to TRBD1 (5 bases). Germline values: CDR1 SGHTA, CDR2 FQGTGA. The CDR3 runs 13 residues. V was clipped by 6 bases and J by 3 bases, with 12 bases between them. The CDR3 region is CASSPSQGYEQYF. The DNA for the CDR3 is TGTGCCAGCAGTCCGTCGCAGGGCTACGAGCAGTACTTC.

This sequence joins TRBV5-1 and TRBJ2-1; 8 bases match TRBD1. CDR3 length equals 16 residues. J lost 3 bases, V lost 1 base, and 6 bases had no gene match. The germline gives CDR1 SGHRS, CDR2 YFSETQ. Written as DNA, the CDR3 is TGCGCCAGCAGCTTGCGGACAGGGAACTACTACAATGAGCAGTTCTTC. Its protein product is CASSLRTGNYYNEQFF.

About this clone: The same CDR3 is also encoded by other DNA sequences in this sample. The CDR3 DNA reads TGTGCCAGCACCCCAGGGTATGGCTACACCTTC. Amino acids: CASTPGYGYTF. This chain links TRBV6-6 with TRBJ1-2; TRBD1 might be the D (5 bases). This CDR3 is built from 11 residues. Trimming took off 7 bases at V and 5 bases at J, with 8 bases between the two ends. Germline V gene sequence: CDR1 MNHNY, CDR2 SVGAGI (reference sequence).

The chain couples TRBV2 to TRBJ2-1; the D gene could be TRBD1 or TRBD2 (5 bases each). The germline CDR1 and CDR2 sequences are SNHLY and FYNNEI. V was cut by 10 bases and J by 5 bases, with 15 bases left in between. The CDR3 covers 13 residues. The CDR3 is CATRDGVNNEQFF. The CDR3 DNA is TGTGCCACCCGGGACGGGGTTAACAATGAGCAGTTCTTC.

This chain connects TRBV2 to TRBJ2-3; TRBD2 matches at 8 bases. The germline V gene has CDR1 SNHLY and CDR2 FYNNEI. With V trimmed by 8 bases and J by 0 bases, 7 bases remained unmatched. This CDR3 is built from 15 residues. As DNA, the CDR3 is TGTGCCAGCTTCAGACTAGCGACTAGCACAGATACGCAGTATTTT. Amino acids: CASFRLATSTDTQYF.

V is TRBV6-5 and J is TRBJ2-5; TRBD1 aligns across 9 bases. CDR1 is MNHEY, CDR2 SVGAGI, per germline. CDR3 size: 15 residues. With V trimmed by 4 bases and J by 4 bases, 7 bases remained unmatched. The CDR3 DNA reads as TGTGCCAGCAGTTCGGACAGGGGAGTGGGAGAGACCCAGTACTTC. It codes for CASSSDRGVGETQYF.

The chain employs TRBV5-1 and TRBJ2-1; 8 bases are a match to TRBD1. The CDR3 length is 14 residues. J gave up 10 bases and V 0 bases, and 6 bases lay outside the gene matches. Germline CDR1 and CDR2: SGHRS and YFSETQ. CDR3: CASSLGQGITEQFF. In DNA, the CDR3 is TGCGCCAGCAGCTTGGGACAGGGGATAACCGAGCAGTTCTTC.

This clone was seen a few times. CDR3 in amino acids: CASSIVGGSTDTQYF. As DNA, the CDR3 is TGTGCCAGTAGTATAGTCGGCGGTAGCACAGATACGCAGTATTTT. V is TRBV19 and J is TRBJ2-3; D gene uncertain. Trimming removed 1 base from V and 0 bases from J, with 8 bases in between. The CDR3 is 15 residues long. Germline loops: CDR1 LNHDA, CDR2 SQIVND (reference sequence).

The chain employs TRBV29-1 and TRBJ2-2; D possibly uses TRBD1 or TRBD2 (6 bases each). V was cut by 5 bases and J by 7 bases, with 17 bases left in between. This CDR3 contains 14 residues. Germline V gene lookup returns CDR1 SQVTM and CDR2 ANQGSEA. Here the CDR3 DNA reads TGCAGCGTTACAGAAGGGGGGAGGATCGGGGAGCTGTTTTTT. Protein sequence: CSVTEGGRIGELFF.

The chain uses TRBV6-5 and TRBJ1-5; D is ambiguous. The V end lost 0 bases, the J end lost 0 bases, and 6 bases lay between the germline ends. The CDR3 has 15 amino acids. Germline V gene data show CDR1 as MNHEY and CDR2 as SVGAGI. The CDR3, as DNA: TGTGCCAGCAGTTACTCGCGGTATAGCAATCAGCCCCAGCATTTT. Its translation is CASSYSRYSNQPQHF.

The chain links TRBV7-3 to TRBJ1-1; D is possibly TRBD1 (6 bases). Trimming stripped 5 bases from V and 3 bases from J, with 10 bases between. The germline gives CDR1 SGHTA, CDR2 FQGTGA. The CDR3 totals 13 residues. CDR3 in amino acids: CASSPDSHTEAFF. DNA of the CDR3: TGTGCCAGCAGCCCGGACAGCCACACTGAAGCTTTCTTT.

The rearrangement joins TRBV27 to TRBJ2-7, with TRBD1 matching over 7 bases. The CDR3 totals 14 residues. Germline CDR1 and CDR2: MNHEY and SMNVEV (reference sequence). V lost 5 bases to trimming and J lost 9 bases; unmatched junction nucleotides: 13. CDR3 nucleotide sequence: TGTGCCAGCAGTACAGGGGACAGAACAGGGTGGCAGTACTTC. Its translation: CASSTGDRTGWQYF.

The chain is built from TRBV28 and TRBJ2-2, with D unclear. CDR3 length: 17 amino acids. The V and J ends lost 4 bases and 4 bases respectively, with 19 bases between them. The V gene's germline CDR1 is MDHEN and CDR2 SYDVKM. CDR3: CASSSPGPPRSTGELFF. CDR3 DNA sequence: TGTGCCAGCAGTTCCCCCGGGCCGCCTAGGAGCACCGGGGAGCTGTTTTTT.

The gene calls are TRBV9 and TRBJ2-5; D possibly corresponds to TRBD1 (6 bases). The germline V gene encodes CDR1 SGDLS and CDR2 YYNGEE. This CDR3 has 14 amino acids. Trimming removed 0 bases at V and 5 bases at J, with 11 bases between. The CDR3 bases are TGTGCCAGCAGCGTAGAGGACAGTTCTGAGACCCAGTACTTC. It specifies CASSVEDSSETQYF.

The rearrangement links TRBV19 to TRBJ1-1, with D possibly being TRBD1 (6 bases). Germline V gene data show CDR1 as LNHDA and CDR2 as SQIVND (reference sequence). CDR3 length equals 11 residues. V dropped 2 bases and J dropped 10 bases, with 8 bases sitting between them. For the CDR3, the DNA is TGTGCCAGTAGTATAACAGGGAGAGCTTTCTTT. As protein: CASSITGRAFF.

The rearrangement links TRBV11-2 to TRBJ2-1; TRBD1 agrees at 10 bases. The V gene's germline CDR1 is SGHAT and CDR2 FQNNGV. The J segment lost 7 bases and the V segment lost 3 bases, leaving 6 bases of the junction unmatched. This CDR3 is built from 15 residues. The chain's CDR3 is CASSFDRGPYNEQFF. As DNA, the CDR3 is TGTGCCAGCAGCTTTGACAGGGGGCCTTATAATGAGCAGTTCTTC.

The J gene is TRBJ2-2, the V gene TRBV7-3; D unresolved. Germline V gives CDR1 SGHTA, CDR2 FQGTGA. This CDR3 has 12 residues. The ends were cut back, 7 bases at V and 5 bases at J, with 8 bases in the middle. CDR3 DNA sequence: TGTGCCAGCACCTCTGGTACCGGGGAGCTGTTTTTT. This codes for CASTSGTGELFF.

This clone appeared a single time. The V call is TRBV4-1, the J call TRBJ2-1; D unclear. The CDR3 has 14 residues. Germline CDR1 is MGHRA and CDR2 is YSYEKL. Between the trimmed V and J ends, which lost 5 bases and 4 bases, there was a span of 12 bases. The CDR3 region is CASSAAQTYNEQFF. In nucleotides, the CDR3 is TGCGCCAGCAGCGCCGCACAGACTTACAATGAGCAGTTCTTC.

V usage is TRBV10-3 and J usage is TRBJ1-2; D is unclear. Germline lookup yields CDR1 ENHRY and CDR2 SYGVKD. This CDR3 is 13 amino acids long. The V gene lost 0 bases and the J gene lost 5 bases, with 7 bases spanning the gap. The CDR3 coding sequence is TGTGCCATCAGTGAGTCTTATTCGTATGGCTACACCTTC. It translates to CAISESYSYGYTF.

The V call is TRBV9, the J call TRBJ1-4; 10 nucleotides line up with TRBD1. This CDR3 spans 16 amino acids. V dropped 4 bases and J dropped 8; count of bases not matched to a gene: 11. The germline CDR1 and CDR2 sequences are SGDLS and YYNGEE. The CDR3 coding sequence is TGTGCCAGCAGCCATACCCGACAGGGGGCTAGGGAAAAACTGTTTTTT. Amino acids: CASSHTRQGAREKLFF.

This clone came up a few times. The chain couples TRBV7-9 to TRBJ1-6; D not resolved. Per the germline V gene, CDR1 is SEHNR and CDR2 is FQNEAQ (reference sequence). This CDR3 has 12 amino acids. V was cut by 5 bases and J by 18 bases, with 17 bases left in between. CDR3 DNA: TGTGCCAGCAGCGTAATACGTGACTTGCCCCACTTT. It specifies CASSVIRDLPHF.

This clone occurred a few times. The rearrangement joins TRBV27 to TRBJ2-7, with 15 bases lining up with TRBD2. J was trimmed by 7 bases and V by 2 bases; bases with no gene match: 6. Germline CDR1 is MNHEY and CDR2 is SMNVEV (reference sequence). The CDR3 runs 16 residues. The DNA for the CDR3 is TGTGCCAGCAGTTTAGGACTAGCGGGGGGGCCGTGGGAGCAGTACTTC. It yields the protein CASSLGLAGGPWEQYF.

V usage is TRBV6-5 and J usage is TRBJ2-7, with 7 bases fitting TRBD2. Trimming removed 6 bases from V and 3 bases from J; junction bases left unmatched: 8. Germline V gene lookup returns CDR1 MNHEY and CDR2 SVGAGI. This CDR3 has 14 residues. CDR3 DNA: TGTGCCAGCAGCTTGGGAGGGGAAAGCTACGAGCAGTACTTC. This gives the protein CASSLGGESYEQYF.

In DNA form, the CDR3 reads TGTGCCAGCAGCTCGAAGGGGGCGAGGACAGATACGCAGTATTTT. Protein sequence: CASSSKGARTDTQYF. The chain carries TRBV13 and TRBJ2-3, with TRBD1 matching over 7 bases. The CDR3 runs to 15 residues. Germline V gene lookup returns CDR1 PRHDT and CDR2 FYEKMQ (reference sequence). The V segment lost 4 bases and the J segment 3 bases; nucleotides outside the gene matches: 7.

The rearrangement joins TRBV18 to TRBJ2-5; D remains ambiguous. Trimming cost V 6 bases and J 1 base, with 12 bases left between them. The CDR3 length is 14 residues. Germline CDR1 is KGHSH and CDR2 is LQKENI. The CDR3, as DNA: TGTGCCAGCTCTCCGGACCCCACCCAAGAGACCCAGTACTTC. Translation: CASSPDPTQETQYF.

V gene TRBV5-1 combines with J gene TRBJ2-7; 9 bases agree with TRBD2. Trimming cost V 0 bases and J 0 bases; bases outside gene matches: 7. Germline CDR1 reads SGHRS; CDR2 reads YFSETQ. The CDR3 has 17 amino acids. The CDR3 loop is CASSLGASGVSSYEQYF. CDR3 DNA sequence: TGCGCCAGCAGCTTGGGGGCTAGCGGGGTGAGCTCCTACGAGCAGTACTTC.

The chain joins TRBV27 to TRBJ2-3; tentative D call: TRBD1 (5 bases). V lost 4 bases, J lost 10 bases, and 30 bases lay in between. This CDR3 is 18 amino acids long. From germline, CDR1 is MNHEY and CDR2 SMNVEV (reference sequence). Written as DNA, the CDR3 is TGTGCCAGCAGTTCCCTACCTATCGACAGCGACGTGACGTTTGCGCAGTATTTT. Amino acid sequence: CASSSLPIDSDVTFAQYF.

This clone is medium-sized within its sample. This rearrangement joins TRBV11-2 to TRBJ1-1; 7 nucleotides agree with TRBD1. CDR3 length: 13 amino acids. The germline gives CDR1 SGHAT, CDR2 FQNNGV. Unmatched junction bases numbered 7, after V lost 5 bases and J lost 7 bases. The CDR3 here is CASSPGTVLEAFF. The CDR3 region has the DNA TGTGCCAGCAGCCCCGGGACAGTTCTTGAAGCTTTCTTT. Full variable domain (rest looked up from reference TRBV11-2 and TRBJ1-1): EAGVAQSPRYKIIEKRQSVAFWCNPISGHATLYWYQQILGQGPKLLIQFQNNGVVDDSQLPKDRFSAERLKGVDSTLKIQPAKLEDSAVYLCASSPGTVLEAFFGQGTRLTVV.